Listed below are T cell receptor beta chains from one sample, sequenced in a study of type 1 regulatory T cells. Antigens of these TCRs are unknown. TCRdb used MiXCR to reprocess the reads, holding one entry per CDR3 protein. The sample yields roughly 67,000 distinct CDR3 sequences, 50% to 70% seen once. Material for sequencing was cultured T cells, either the whole culture or a sorted T cell fraction (not recorded which). The origin of the receptors is a human donor in good health. The CDR3 runs from the conserved cysteine through the conserved F or W. D genes are given only for firm matches. Clone size is not always given. Where it is, it says once, few, many or a class for expanded clones.

D	J	size	V	DNA	CDR3
-	TRBJ2-7	-	TRBV20-1	TGCAGTGCTAGAGATAGGAGGGTTGGTTTCGAGCAGTACTTC	CSARDRRVGFEQYF
TRBD2	TRBJ2-1	-	TRBV12-3/TRBV12-4	TGTGCCAGCAGTCCGACCCTAGCGGGGGGTGAGCAGTTCTTC	CASSPTLAGGEQFF
TRBD1	TRBJ2-2	-	TRBV19	TGTGCCAGTAGTATAGGAGGGACAGTTACCGGGGAGCTGTTTTTT	CASSIGGTVTGELFF
TRBD2	TRBJ2-1	few	TRBV9	TGTGCCAGCAGCGACAAGACTAGCGGGAGCGGGGAGCAGTTCTTC	CASSDKTSGSGEQFF
TRBD2	TRBJ2-5	-	TRBV23-1	TGCGCCATTCCGGGACTAGCGGGAATGAGAGAGACCCAGTACTTC	CAIPGLAGMRETQYF
-	TRBJ1-5	few	TRBV12-3/TRBV12-4	TGTGCCAGCAGTTTTGGGGTGAGCAATCAGCCCCAGCATTTT	CASSFGVSNQPQHF
-	TRBJ2-6	-	TRBV12-3/TRBV12-4	TGTGCCAGCACCCCATCTGGGGCCAACGTCCTGACTTTC	CASTPSGANVLTF
TRBD1	TRBJ1-5	-	TRBV9	TGTGCCAGCAGCGGGTGGGACAGTATAGATCAGCCCCAGCATTTT	CASSGWDSIDQPQHF
-	TRBJ2-2	few	TRBV28	TGTGCCAGCACCCGACAGGGAAGCGGGAGTACCGGGGAGCTGTTTTTT	CASTRQGSGSTGELFF
TRBD1	TRBJ2-7	-	TRBV7-8	TGTGCCAGCAGCTTAGAGGACAGGGACACGTACTTC	CASSLEDRDTYF
-	TRBJ2-5	-	TRBV6-1	TGTGCCAGCAGCACCGGGACAATACAAGAGACCCAGTACTTC	CASSTGTIQETQYF
TRBD2	TRBJ2-1	-	TRBV7-2	TGTGCCAGCAGGAAGCAAGCGGGGCTGTCCTACAATGAGCAGTTCTTC	CASRKQAGLSYNEQFF
-	TRBJ2-7	-	TRBV7-9	TGTGCCAGCAGCTTAAGACATAGCTCCTACGAGCAGTACTTC	CASSLRHSSYEQYF
-	TRBJ2-1	-	TRBV6-1	TGTGCCAGCACCCTGGGTGCAGGGTCCTACGATGAGCAGTTCTTC	CASTLGAGSYDEQFF
-	TRBJ2-7	-	TRBV9	TGTGCCAGCAGCACGGACCCGGGGACATACTCCTACAAGCAGTACTTC	CASSTDPGTYSYKQYF
-	TRBJ2-2	-	TRBV7-6	TGTGCCAGCAGCTTAGGTCCAGTTTTTGTTGGCGGGGAGCTGTTTTTT	CASSLGPVFVGGELFF
-	TRBJ2-1	-	TRBV29-1	TGCAGCGCGAGGGTGCTGGGCAATGAGCAGTTCTTC	CSARVLGNEQFF
TRBD1	TRBJ1-1	few	TRBV29-1	TGCAGCGGGTCTATGGACAGGGGGCATGCTTTCTTT	CSGSMDRGHAFF
-	TRBJ2-7	-	TRBV10-3	TGTGCCATCAGTGAGCTAGGCGGGCCGCCCTACGAGCAGTACTTC	CAISELGGPPYEQYF
-	TRBJ1-5	few	TRBV6-1	TGTGCCAGCCGAACGGGGGGCCTCAGCAATCAGCCCCAGCATTTT	CASRTGGLSNQPQHF
-	TRBJ1-2	-	TRBV4-2	TGTGCCAGCAGCGCTGACAGAACGCCTAAGGAGCGCTACACCTTC	CASSADRTPKERYTF
-	TRBJ2-7	few	TRBV11-2	TGTGCCAGCAGCTCTATGGGGGGTTTAGGAACCTACGAGCAGTACTTC	CASSSMGGLGTYEQYF
TRBD1	TRBJ1-2	-	TRBV25-1	TGTGCCAGCAGTGAATTAAGGGGACAGGGGGCGACGGACTATGGCTACACCTTC	CASSELRGQGATDYGYTF
-	TRBJ1-1	-	TRBV18	TGTGCCAGCTCACCAGACCCTTCGAGCACTGAAGCTTTCTTT	CASSPDPSSTEAFF
-	TRBJ2-1	-	TRBV15	TGTGCCACCAGCGGGGGAGACCCCTACAATGAGCAGTTCTTC	CATSGGDPYNEQFF
TRBD2	TRBJ2-1	-	TRBV7-3	TGTGCCAGCAGCTTATTTCGAGGAGCGGGAGTCAATGAGCAGTTCTTC	CASSLFRGAGVNEQFF
-	TRBJ2-3	-	TRBV7-6	TGTGCCAGCAGCTTAGGGGTCGGATACGGCAGCACAGATACGCAGTATTTT	CASSLGVGYGSTDTQYF
-	TRBJ2-1	few	TRBV27	TGTGCCAGCAGTTTAAGGGTAGGTGAGCAGTTCTTC	CASSLRVGEQFF
-	TRBJ2-2	once	TRBV24-1	TGTGCCACCAGTGATCTCCGGAGGGACACCGGGGAGCTGTTTTTT	CATSDLRRDTGELFF
TRBD2	TRBJ2-1	-	TRBV24-1	TGTGCCACCAGTACCACTAGCGGGAATAATTTTTACAATGAGCAGTTCTTC	CATSTTSGNNFYNEQFF
TRBD1	TRBJ2-7	once	TRBV5-6	TGTGCCAGCAGCCGGGACAGGGGCGGCGAGCAGTACTTC	CASSRDRGGEQYF
TRBD2	TRBJ2-5	once	TRBV30	TGTGCCTGGAGTGTAGCGGGACTACAAGAGACCCAGTACTTC	CAWSVAGLQETQYF
TRBD2	TRBJ2-5	-	TRBV28	TGTGCCAGCAGACCAAGCGGGAGCTCGGGGACCCAGTACTTC	CASRPSGSSGTQYF
-	TRBJ2-7	-	TRBV3-1	TGTGCCAGCAGCCAGCCATCCCCGGACGAGCAGTACTTC	CASSQPSPDEQYF
TRBD1	TRBJ1-2	-	TRBV6-1	TGTGCCAGCAGTAAAGGGACAGGGAAGCACTATGGCTACACCTTC	CASSKGTGKHYGYTF
TRBD2	TRBJ2-1	few	TRBV19	TGTGCCACCGCGGGACCGGGACTAGCCCTCCATGAGCAGTTCTTC	CATAGPGLALHEQFF